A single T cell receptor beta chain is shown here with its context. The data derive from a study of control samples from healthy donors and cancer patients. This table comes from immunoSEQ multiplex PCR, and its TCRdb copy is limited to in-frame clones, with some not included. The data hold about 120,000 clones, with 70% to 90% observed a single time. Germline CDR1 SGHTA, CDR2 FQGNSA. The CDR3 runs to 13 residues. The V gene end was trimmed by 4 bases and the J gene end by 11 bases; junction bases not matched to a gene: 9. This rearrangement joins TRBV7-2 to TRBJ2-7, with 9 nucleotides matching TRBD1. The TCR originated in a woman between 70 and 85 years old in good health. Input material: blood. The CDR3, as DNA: TGTGCCAGCAGCTCCAGTACAGGGGGCGATGAGTACTTC. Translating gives CASSSSTGGDEYF.